This T cell receptor (beta chain) was identified in a study of cytomegalovirus exposure and HLA in healthy donors. PCR amplification relied on 60 Vbeta primers (plus 13 Jbeta primers). Only in-frame clones appear in the TCRdb table, and some are missing; sequencing was by immunoSEQ multiplex PCR. The table includes 95,000 to 150,000 clones, 77% detected once. Study-wide results and caveats: Most likely, a cluster of highly shared sequence variants arose as a sequencing artifact.

Germline loops: CDR1 MNHNS, CDR2 SASEGT. The CDR3 runs to 14 residues. Deletions cut 4 bases from V and 1 base from J, with 10 bases between. Note on this clone: What it recognizes is unknown.

The gene calls are TRBV6-1 and TRBJ1-1; D remains unclear. The sequence derives from a human donor in good health. What was sequenced was PBMCs. Written as DNA, the CDR3 is TGTGCCAGCAGTGCCGGTCCCGCGAACACTGAAGCTTTCTTT. Its protein product is CASSAGPANTEAFF.